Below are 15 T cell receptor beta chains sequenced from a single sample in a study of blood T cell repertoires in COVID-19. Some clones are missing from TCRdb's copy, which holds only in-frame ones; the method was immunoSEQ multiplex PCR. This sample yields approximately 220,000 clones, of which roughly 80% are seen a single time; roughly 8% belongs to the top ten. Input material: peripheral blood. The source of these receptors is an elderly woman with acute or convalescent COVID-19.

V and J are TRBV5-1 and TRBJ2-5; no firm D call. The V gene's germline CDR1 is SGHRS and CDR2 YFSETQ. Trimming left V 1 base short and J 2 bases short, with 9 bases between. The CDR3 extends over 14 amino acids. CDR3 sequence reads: CASSLSVRQETQYF. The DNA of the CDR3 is TGCGCCAGCAGCTTGTCGGTTAGACAAGAGACCCAGTACTTC.

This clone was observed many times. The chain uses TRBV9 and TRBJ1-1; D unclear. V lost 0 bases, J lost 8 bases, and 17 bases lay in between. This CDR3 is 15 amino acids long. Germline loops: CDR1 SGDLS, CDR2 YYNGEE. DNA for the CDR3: TGTGCCAGCAGCGTAGCGGGAGACGGTGGCTTGGAAGCTTTCTTT. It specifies CASSVAGDGGLEAFF.

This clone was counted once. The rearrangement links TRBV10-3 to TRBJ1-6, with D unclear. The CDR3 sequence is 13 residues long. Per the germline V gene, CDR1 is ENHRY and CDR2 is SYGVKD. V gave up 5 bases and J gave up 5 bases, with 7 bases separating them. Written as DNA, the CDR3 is TGTGCCATCAGTAACAGTAATAATTCACCCCTCCACTTT. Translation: CAISNSNNSPLHF.

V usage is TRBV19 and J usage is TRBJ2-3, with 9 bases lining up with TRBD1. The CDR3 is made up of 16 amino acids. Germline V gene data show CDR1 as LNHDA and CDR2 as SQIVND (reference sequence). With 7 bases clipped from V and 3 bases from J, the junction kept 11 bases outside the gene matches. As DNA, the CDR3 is TGTGCCAGTACCGACACCCTAGACAGGGGGACAGATACGCAGTATTTT. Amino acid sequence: CASTDTLDRGTDTQYF.

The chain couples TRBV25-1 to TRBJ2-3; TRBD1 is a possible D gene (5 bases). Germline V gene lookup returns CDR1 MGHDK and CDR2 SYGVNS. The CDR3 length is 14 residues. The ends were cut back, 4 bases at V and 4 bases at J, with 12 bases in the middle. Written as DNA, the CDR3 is TGTGCCAGCAGTGTCCAGGGAATCCCAGATACGCAGTATTTT. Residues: CASSVQGIPDTQYF.

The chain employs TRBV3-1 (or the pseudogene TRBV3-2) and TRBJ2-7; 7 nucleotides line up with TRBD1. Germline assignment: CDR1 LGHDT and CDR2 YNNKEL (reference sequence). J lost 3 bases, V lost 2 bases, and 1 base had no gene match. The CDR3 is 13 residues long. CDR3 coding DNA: TGTGCCAGCAGCCAATACAGGGGCTACGAGCAGTACTTC. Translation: CASSQYRGYEQYF.

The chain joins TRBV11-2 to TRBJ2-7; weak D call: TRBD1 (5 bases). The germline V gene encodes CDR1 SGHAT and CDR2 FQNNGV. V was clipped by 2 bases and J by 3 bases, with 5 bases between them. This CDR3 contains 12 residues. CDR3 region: CASSLRGYEQYF. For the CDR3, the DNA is TGTGCCAGCAGCTTAAGGGGCTACGAGCAGTACTTC. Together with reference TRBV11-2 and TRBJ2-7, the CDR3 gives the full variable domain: EAGVAQSPRYKIIEKRQSVAFWCNPISGHATLYWYQQILGQGPKLLIQFQNNGVVDDSQLPKDRFSAERLKGVDSTLKIQPAKLEDSAVYLCASSLRGYEQYFGPGTRLTVT.

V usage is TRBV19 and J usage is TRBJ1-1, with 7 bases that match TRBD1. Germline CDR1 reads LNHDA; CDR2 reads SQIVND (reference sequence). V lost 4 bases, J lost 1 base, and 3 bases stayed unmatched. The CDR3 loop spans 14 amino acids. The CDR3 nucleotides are TGTGCCAGTAGTACCTGGGACAGGAACACTGAAGCTTTCTTT. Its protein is CASSTWDRNTEAFF.

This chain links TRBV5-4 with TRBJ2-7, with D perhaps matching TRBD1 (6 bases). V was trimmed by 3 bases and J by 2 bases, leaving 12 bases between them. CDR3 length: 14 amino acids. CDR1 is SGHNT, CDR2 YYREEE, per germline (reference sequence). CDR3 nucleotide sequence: TGTGCCAGCAGCTCCCACAGGGTCCCCTACGAGCAGTACTTC. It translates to CASSSHRVPYEQYF.

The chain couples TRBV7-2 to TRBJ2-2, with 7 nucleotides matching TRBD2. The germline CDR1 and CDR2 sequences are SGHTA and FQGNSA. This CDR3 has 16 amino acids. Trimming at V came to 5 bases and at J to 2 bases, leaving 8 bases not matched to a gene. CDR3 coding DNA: TGTGCCAGCAGCCTTACTAGCGACAGAAACACCGGGGAGCTGTTTTTT. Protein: CASSLTSDRNTGELFF.

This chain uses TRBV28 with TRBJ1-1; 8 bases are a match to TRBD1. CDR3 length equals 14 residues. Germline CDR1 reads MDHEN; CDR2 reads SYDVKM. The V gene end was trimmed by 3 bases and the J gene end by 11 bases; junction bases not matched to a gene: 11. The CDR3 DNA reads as TGTGCCAGCAGTTTCCCGTTTCAGGGGGCGCGGGCTTTCTTT. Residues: CASSFPFQGARAFF.

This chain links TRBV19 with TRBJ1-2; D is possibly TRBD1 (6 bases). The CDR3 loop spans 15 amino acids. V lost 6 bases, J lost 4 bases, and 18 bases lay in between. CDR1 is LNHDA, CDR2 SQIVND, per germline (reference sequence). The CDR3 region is CASRPRTAWGYGYTF. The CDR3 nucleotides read TGTGCCAGTAGGCCCCGGACAGCGTGGGGCTATGGCTACACCTTC.

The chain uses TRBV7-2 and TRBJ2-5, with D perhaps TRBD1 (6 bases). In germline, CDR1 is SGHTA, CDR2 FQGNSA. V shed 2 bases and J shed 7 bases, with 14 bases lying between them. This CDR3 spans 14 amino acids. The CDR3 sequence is CASSLNQGLVTQYF. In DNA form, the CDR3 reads TGTGCCAGCAGCTTAAATCAGGGGCTGGTGACCCAGTACTTC.

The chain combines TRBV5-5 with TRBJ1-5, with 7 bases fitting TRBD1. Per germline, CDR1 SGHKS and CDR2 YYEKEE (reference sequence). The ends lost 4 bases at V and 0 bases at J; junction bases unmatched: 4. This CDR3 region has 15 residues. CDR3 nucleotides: TGTGCCAGCAGCGGACAGGAAACTAGCAATCAGCCCCAGCATTTT. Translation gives CASSGQETSNQPQHF.

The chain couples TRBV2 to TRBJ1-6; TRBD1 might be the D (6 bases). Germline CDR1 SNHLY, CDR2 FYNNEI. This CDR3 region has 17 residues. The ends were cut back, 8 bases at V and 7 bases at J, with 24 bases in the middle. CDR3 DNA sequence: TGTGCCAGCGCAGGGGACGCCCTCGGGACGGGAAATTCACCCCTCCACTTT. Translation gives CASAGDALGTGNSPLHF.